This T cell receptor (beta chain) is drawn from a study of blood T cell repertoires in COVID-19. Overall study: In each case, the material was cDNA or gDNA derived from T cells, B-cell-depleted T cells, or PBMCs.

Libraries were prepared by immunoSEQ multiplex PCR; TCRdb keeps only in-frame clonotypes and omits some of them. The data show roughly 260,000 clones, 75% to 95% seen once. The study assigned cohorts using participant-reported clinical history. Donors in Cohort 3 who had recovered were those with two negative PCRs, healthcare professional clearance, or resolution of their symptoms. Per the germline V gene, CDR1 is MNHEY and CDR2 is SMNVEV (reference sequence). CDR3 size: 14 residues. The V gene lost 6 bases and the J gene lost 7 bases, with 16 bases spanning the gap. The TCR sequence derives from a woman between 18 and 29 years old who had recovered from COVID-19. Input material: PBMCs or T cells enriched from blood (not recorded which). V usage is TRBV27 and J usage is TRBJ1-3; no firm D call. The CDR3 DNA reads as TGTGCCAGCAGGACACAGAGGGCGGCCAACACCATATATTTT. Translating it yields CASRTQRAANTIYF.